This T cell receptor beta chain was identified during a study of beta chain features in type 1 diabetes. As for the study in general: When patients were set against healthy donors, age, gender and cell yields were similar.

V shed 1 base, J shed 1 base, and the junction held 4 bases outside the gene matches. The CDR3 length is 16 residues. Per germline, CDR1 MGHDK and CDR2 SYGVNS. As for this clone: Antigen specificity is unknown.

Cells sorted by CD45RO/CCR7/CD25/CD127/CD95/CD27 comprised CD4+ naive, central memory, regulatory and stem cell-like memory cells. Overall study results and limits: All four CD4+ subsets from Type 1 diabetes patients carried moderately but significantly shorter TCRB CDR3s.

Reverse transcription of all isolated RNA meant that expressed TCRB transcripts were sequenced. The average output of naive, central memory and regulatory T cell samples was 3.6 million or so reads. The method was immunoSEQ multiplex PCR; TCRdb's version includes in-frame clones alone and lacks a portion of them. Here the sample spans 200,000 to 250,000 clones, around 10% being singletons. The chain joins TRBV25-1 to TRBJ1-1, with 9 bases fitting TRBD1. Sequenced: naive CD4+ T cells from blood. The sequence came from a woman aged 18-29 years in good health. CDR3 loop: CASSESETGGNTEAFF. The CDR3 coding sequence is TGTGCCAGCAGTGAATCCGAGACAGGGGGGAACACTGAAGCTTTCTTT.